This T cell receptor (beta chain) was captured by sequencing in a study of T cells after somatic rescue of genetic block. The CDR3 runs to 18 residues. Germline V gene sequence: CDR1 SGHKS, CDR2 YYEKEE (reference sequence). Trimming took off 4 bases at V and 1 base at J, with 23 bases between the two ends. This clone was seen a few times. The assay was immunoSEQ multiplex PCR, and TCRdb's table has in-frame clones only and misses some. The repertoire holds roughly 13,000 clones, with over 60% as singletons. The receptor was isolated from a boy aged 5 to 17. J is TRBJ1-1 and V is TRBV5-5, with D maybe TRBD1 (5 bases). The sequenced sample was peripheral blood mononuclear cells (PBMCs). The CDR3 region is CASSPNNVGLGRNTEAFF. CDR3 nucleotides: TGTGCCAGCAGCCCTAACAATGTGGGACTTGGGAGGAACACTGAAGCTTTCTTT.